One sample yielded the 30 T cell receptor beta chains listed below, sequenced in a study of siplizumab effects on memory and regulatory T cells (dated by TCRdb to between 2018 and 2020). The library was produced with the immunoSEQ multiplex PCR assay. This immuneACCESS table, as held by TCRdb, lists in-frame sequences with V and J called but not all clones. Of the missing ones, under half trace to an unresolved V gene in checked studies; the others have no known cause. The sample profile shows about 50,000 clones; about 90% of them were found once. The ten top clones hold roughly 0.35% of the sample. The specimen was naive CD8+ T cells sorted from blood. The label giving this sample's cell subset or site can be read as: unstimulated naive T cells. The receptors were sampled from a human donor in good health.

J is TRBJ1-5 and V is TRBV28; D not resolved. The V end lost 5 bases, the J end lost 0 bases, and 5 bases lay between the germline ends. The CDR3 extends over 13 amino acids. The germline V gene has CDR1 MDHEN and CDR2 SYDVKM. The DNA of the CDR3 is TGTGCCAGCAGTAGGTATAGCAATCAGCCCCAGCATTTT. Translation gives CASSRYSNQPQHF. The entire variable domain, with the rest obtained from reference TRBV28 and TRBJ1-5, is as follows: DVKVTQSSRYLVKRTGEKVFLECVQDMDHENMFWYRQDPGLGLRLIYFSYDVKMKEKGDIPEGYSVSREKKERFSLILESASTNQTSMYLCASSRYSNQPQHFGDGTRLSIL.

This rearrangement joins TRBV7-8 to TRBJ1-3; D not resolved. V lost 6 bases and J 0 bases, leaving 9 bases between the germline ends. CDR1 SGHVS and CDR2 FQNEAQ come from the germline V gene. CDR3 length equals 14 residues. In DNA form, the CDR3 reads TGTGCCAGCAGTCCGGACTTCTCTGGAAACACCATATATTTT. It encodes CASSPDFSGNTIYF.

CDR3 sequence reads: CSVVLNNEQFF. For the CDR3, the DNA is TGCAGCGTTGTACTCAACAATGAGCAGTTCTTC. The rearrangement uses TRBV29-1 and TRBJ2-1; no firm D call. Germline V gives CDR1 SQVTM, CDR2 ANQGSEA. CDR3 length: 11 residues. V lost 4 bases and J lost 5, with 6 bases in between.

The chain uses TRBV5-6 and TRBJ1-3; no definite D call. Trimming removed 0 bases from V and 2 bases from J, with 3 bases in between. The CDR3 has 13 amino acids. Germline V gives CDR1 SGHDT, CDR2 YYEEEE. The CDR3 DNA follows: TGTGCCAGCAGCTTGGGAGCTGGAAACACCATATATTTT. Encoded protein: CASSLGAGNTIYF.

The rearrangement joins TRBV14 to TRBJ2-1; 15 nucleotides match TRBD2. Trimming at V came to 4 bases and at J to 3 bases, leaving 7 bases not matched to a gene. The CDR3 is 18 residues long. CDR1 is SGHDN, CDR2 FVKESK, per germline. The CDR3 loop reads CASSPRTSGRALYNEQFF. The DNA for the CDR3 is TGTGCCAGCAGCCCGAGGACTAGCGGGAGGGCCCTCTACAATGAGCAGTTCTTC.

The CDR3 bases are TGTGCCAGCAGTGGTGTCTCAAGGGCGCAGTATTTT. It yields the protein CASSGVSRAQYF. The chain recombines TRBV7-9 with TRBJ2-3; D not certain. This CDR3 is 12 amino acids long. Trimming took off 6 bases at V and 10 bases at J, with 14 bases between the two ends. Germline V lookup: CDR1 SEHNR, CDR2 FQNEAQ (reference sequence).

The chain is built from TRBV7-9 and TRBJ2-1; TRBD1 matches 11 bases. This CDR3 is 16 amino acids long. The V gene end was trimmed by 7 bases and the J gene end by 8 bases; junction bases not matched to a gene: 13. The germline V gene has CDR1 SEHNR and CDR2 FQNEAQ (reference sequence). The DNA of the CDR3 is TGTGCCAGCACCCCCAGCTTGGACAGGGGGCAGGATGAGCAGTTCTTC. Translating it yields CASTPSLDRGQDEQFF.

The V and J genes are TRBV27 and TRBJ2-7; 9 bases match TRBD1. The CDR3 is made up of 14 amino acids. The V gene end was trimmed by 5 bases and the J gene end by 5 bases; junction bases not matched to a gene: 7. Per germline, CDR1 MNHEY and CDR2 SMNVEV (reference sequence). The CDR3 nucleotides read TGTGCCAGCAGTATGGGACAGGGAATCCACGAGCAGTACTTC. Protein sequence: CASSMGQGIHEQYF.

The chain links TRBV4-1 to TRBJ2-2, with D perhaps given as TRBD1 or TRBD2 (6 bases each). V lost 5 bases to trimming and J lost 6 bases, with 10 bases between them. Germline CDR1 MGHRA, CDR2 YSYEKL. The CDR3 has 13 amino acids. CDR3 sequence: CASSLGGSGELFF. The CDR3 DNA follows: TGCGCCAGCAGCTTGGGGGGCTCCGGGGAGCTGTTTTTT.

The chain's CDR3 is CASSDPVPSTDTQYF. The CDR3 bases are TGTGCCAGCAGTGATCCGGTCCCTTCAACAGATACGCAGTATTTT. The V call is TRBV6-1, the J call TRBJ2-3; D is unclear. Germline CDR1 and CDR2: MNHNS and SASEGT. This CDR3 contains 15 residues. V dropped 3 bases and J dropped 3 bases, with 13 bases sitting between them.

The rearrangement joins TRBV7-6 to TRBJ1-1, with D unclear. V was cut by 2 bases and J by 7 bases, with 14 bases left in between. CDR1 is SGHVS and CDR2 is FNYEAQ in the germline V gene. This CDR3 is 14 amino acids long. The DNA for the CDR3 is TGTGCCAGCAGCTTAAGGGAGGGAGCATATGAAGCTTTCTTT. As protein: CASSLREGAYEAFF.

J is TRBJ2-1 and V is TRBV6-4, with 7 bases lining up with TRBD2. V dropped 3 bases and J dropped 6; count of bases not matched to a gene: 8. Per the germline V gene, CDR1 is MRHNA and CDR2 is SNTAGT. The CDR3 sequence is 15 residues long. The chain's CDR3 is CASSEFLAEFNEQFF. CDR3 nucleotide sequence: TGTGCCAGCAGTGAATTCCTAGCGGAATTCAATGAGCAGTTCTTC.

A single count supports this clone. This sequence joins TRBV15 and TRBJ1-5; TRBD1 matches at 7 bases. This CDR3 is built from 15 residues. J lost 6 bases, V lost 0 bases, and 5 bases had no gene match. Germline V CDR1 and CDR2: LNHNV, YYDKDF (reference sequence). CDR3 amino acids: CATSRDRGEGQPQHF. Here the CDR3 DNA reads TGTGCCACCAGCAGAGACAGGGGGGAGGGTCAGCCCCAGCATTTT.

In this sample, this clone turned up a few times. This chain links TRBV7-9 with TRBJ2-5; D call uncertain. The germline V gene has CDR1 SEHNR and CDR2 FQNEAQ (reference sequence). V gave up 1 base and J gave up 4 bases, with 13 bases separating them. CDR3 length: 15 amino acids. CDR3 sequence reads: CASSLGPDQRETQYF. The CDR3 DNA is TGTGCCAGCAGCTTAGGGCCCGACCAGCGAGAGACCCAGTACTTC.

This chain connects TRBV5-5 to TRBJ2-7; 8 positions match TRBD1. The ends lost 2 bases at V and 2 bases at J; junction bases unmatched: 6. Germline V CDR1 and CDR2: SGHKS, YYEKEE (reference sequence). The CDR3 consists of 15 residues. The CDR3 DNA sequence: TGTGCCAGCAGCTTAGGCCAGGGGGCAGCCTACGAGCAGTACTTC. It is translated as CASSLGQGAAYEQYF. The full variable domain, its missing parts supplied by reference TRBV5-5 and TRBJ2-7, is DAGVTQSPTHLIKTRGQQVTLRCSPISGHKSVSWYQQVLGQGPQFIFQYYEKEERGRGNFPDRFSARQFPNYSSELNVNALLLGDSALYLCASSLGQGAAYEQYFGPGTRLTVT.

The rearrangement joins TRBV6-1 to TRBJ1-5, with a tentative D call TRBD1 (5 bases). Trimming left V 4 bases short and J 1 base short, with 20 bases between. This CDR3 is 18 amino acids long. CDR1 is MNHNS, CDR2 SASEGT, per germline. The CDR3 protein is CASSGEGTFVVSNQPQHF. In nucleotides, the CDR3 is TGTGCCAGCAGTGGTGAAGGGACTTTTGTTGTGAGCAATCAGCCCCAGCATTTT.

This clone was seen only once. V gene TRBV27 combines with J gene TRBJ1-5; D is unclear. Trimming removed 5 bases at V and 4 bases at J, with 12 bases between. Per germline, CDR1 MNHEY and CDR2 SMNVEV (reference sequence). This CDR3 comprises 14 residues. In DNA form, the CDR3 reads TGTGCCAGCAGTCCCTTCGAGATGAATCAGCCCCAGCATTTT. Translated: CASSPFEMNQPQHF.

The rearrangement links TRBV9 to TRBJ2-6, with 7 bases that match TRBD2. CDR3 size: 17 residues. CDR1 is SGDLS and CDR2 is YYNGEE in the germline V gene. V shed 0 bases and J 0 bases; nucleotides not matched to a gene: 3. Written as DNA, the CDR3 is TGTGCCAGCAGCGTAGTTGCGGGAGACTCTGGGGCCAACGTCCTGACTTTC. Its translation: CASSVVAGDSGANVLTF. The full variable domain, with the rest looked up from reference TRBV9 and TRBJ2-6, is DSGVTQTPKHLITATGQRVTLRCSPRSGDLSVYWYQQSLDQGLQFLIQYYNGEERAKGNILERFSAQQFPDLHSELNLSSLELGDSALYFCASSVVAGDSGANVLTFGAGSRLTVL.

The J gene is TRBJ2-7, the V gene TRBV9; D is unclear. Deletions cut 0 bases from V and 6 bases from J, with 7 bases between. Germline CDR1 is SGDLS and CDR2 is YYNGEE. This CDR3 contains 12 residues. The CDR3 here is CASSVGPSEQYF. DNA of the CDR3: TGTGCCAGCAGCGTAGGGCCCAGCGAGCAGTACTTC. Looking up the rest from reference TRBV9 and TRBJ2-7 gives the full variable domain: DSGVTQTPKHLITATGQRVTLRCSPRSGDLSVYWYQQSLDQGLQFLIQYYNGEERAKGNILERFSAQQFPDLHSELNLSSLELGDSALYFCASSVGPSEQYFGPGTRLTVT.

This sequence joins TRBV2 and TRBJ1-1, with 9 bases matching TRBD1. From germline, CDR1 is SNHLY and CDR2 FYNNEI. V lost 10 bases, J lost 8 bases, and 5 bases stayed unmatched. The CDR3 contains 11 residues. The DNA of the CDR3 is TGTGCCAAAAACAGGGGGCTCGAAGCTTTCTTT. Its protein is CAKNRGLEAFF.

J is TRBJ2-7 and V is TRBV7-6; 12 bases map to TRBD2. V gave up 5 bases and J gave up 4 bases; unmatched junction bases: 9. The CDR3 sequence is 16 residues long. From germline, CDR1 is SGHVS and CDR2 FNYEAQ. The CDR3 loop reads CASSLPSGREGYEQYF. CDR3 nucleotide sequence: TGTGCCAGCAGCCTCCCTAGCGGGAGGGAGGGTTACGAGCAGTACTTC.

This chain's CDR3 is CASSLSEFSSYEQYF. The CDR3 DNA reads as TGTGCCAGCAGCTTATCGGAGTTCAGCTCCTACGAGCAGTACTTC. The rearrangement links TRBV11-1 to TRBJ2-7; no clear D. Trimming left V 2 bases short and J 0 bases short, with 11 bases between. Per the germline V gene, CDR1 is SGHAT and CDR2 is FQDESV (reference sequence). The length of the CDR3 is 15 residues.

In this sample, this clone turned up a few times. The chain joins TRBV7-2 to TRBJ2-2; D call uncertain. V lost 8 bases and J lost 7, with 5 bases in between. This CDR3 region has 10 residues. Germline V gene data show CDR1 as SGHTA and CDR2 as FQGNSA. CDR3 bases: TGTGCCAGCTGGGGCGGGGAGCTGTTTTTT. Protein: CASWGGELFF.

The CDR3, as DNA: TGTGCCAGCAGCGGACTCAGAGGGCCCTCCTACGAGCAGTACTTC. Translating gives CASSGLRGPSYEQYF. The rearrangement joins TRBV7-2 to TRBJ2-7, with D perhaps matching TRBD2 (5 bases). Trimming left V 5 bases short and J 0 bases short, with 14 bases between. The CDR3 covers 15 residues. CDR1 SGHTA and CDR2 FQGNSA come from the germline V gene.

This chain connects TRBV11-2 to TRBJ1-1, with 7 bases aligning to TRBD1. The CDR3 sequence is 15 residues long. Germline lookup yields CDR1 SGHAT and CDR2 FQNNGV. Germline trimming cut 5 bases from V and 6 bases from J; bases unmatched to any gene: 12. The CDR3 protein is CASSPLDRFDPEAFF. CDR3 coding DNA: TGTGCCAGCAGCCCGTTGGACAGGTTTGATCCTGAAGCTTTCTTT.

The CDR3 loop is CASSTRDAPRTGELFF. Here the CDR3 DNA reads TGTGCCAGCAGCACCCGGGACGCACCTCGGACCGGGGAGCTGTTTTTT. The rearrangement joins TRBV7-8 to TRBJ2-2; possibly TRBD1 or TRBD2 for D (5 bases each). There are 16 residues in the CDR3. Germline-derived CDR1 and CDR2 are SGHVS and FQNEAQ. Trimming removed 5 bases at V and 5 bases at J, with 18 bases between.

V usage is TRBV6-6 and J usage is TRBJ1-1; D not certain. The CDR3 has 13 residues. The germline CDR1 and CDR2 sequences are MNHNY and SVGAGI (reference sequence). Trimming pared 2 bases from V and 2 bases from J, leaving 6 bases between. For the CDR3, the DNA is TGTGCCAGCAGTTACGTGGCCAACACTGAAGCTTTCTTT. Translation: CASSYVANTEAFF.

This clone was seen only once. V and J are TRBV9 and TRBJ2-7; D remains ambiguous. Per germline, CDR1 SGDLS and CDR2 YYNGEE. With 3 bases removed from V and 2 bases from J, the gap between germline ends came to 12 bases. The CDR3 totals 14 residues. The CDR3 loop is CASSASGEAYEQYF. DNA of the CDR3: TGTGCCAGCAGCGCTAGTGGGGAAGCCTACGAGCAGTACTTC.

The V gene is TRBV5-4, the J gene TRBJ2-7; D gene uncertain. V was trimmed by 1 base and J by 1 base, leaving 6 bases between them. The CDR3 runs to 13 residues. CDR1 SGHNT and CDR2 YYREEE come from the germline V gene (reference sequence). CDR3 coding DNA: TGTGCCAGCAGCTTGACGACGTCCTACGAGCAGTACTTC. Its protein is CASSLTTSYEQYF.

DNA of the CDR3: TGCAGCGGCCTCATGAACACTGAAGCTTTCTTT. This codes for CSGLMNTEAFF. The rearrangement uses TRBV29-1 and TRBJ1-1; D gene unclear. The germline CDR1 and CDR2 sequences are SQVTM and ANQGSEA. The CDR3 spans 11 residues. V was trimmed by 7 bases and J by 0 bases, leaving 6 bases between them.